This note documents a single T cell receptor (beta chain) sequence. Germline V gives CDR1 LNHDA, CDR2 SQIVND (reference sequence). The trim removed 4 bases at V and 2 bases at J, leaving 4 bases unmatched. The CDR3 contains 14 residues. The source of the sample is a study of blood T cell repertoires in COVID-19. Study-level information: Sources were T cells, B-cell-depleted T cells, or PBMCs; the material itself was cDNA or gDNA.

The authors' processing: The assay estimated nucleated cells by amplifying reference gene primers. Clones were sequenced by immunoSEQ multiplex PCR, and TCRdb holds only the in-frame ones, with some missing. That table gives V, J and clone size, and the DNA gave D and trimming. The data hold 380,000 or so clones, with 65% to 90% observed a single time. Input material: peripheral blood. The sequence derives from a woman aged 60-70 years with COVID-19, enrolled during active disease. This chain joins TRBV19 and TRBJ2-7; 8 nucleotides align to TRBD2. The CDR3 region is CASSNGLAAYEQYF. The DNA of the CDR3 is TGTGCCAGTAGTAACGGACTAGCAGCCTACGAGCAGTACTTC.